The T cell receptor beta chain under discussion was sequenced for a study of OX40 agonist ivuxolimab in advanced cancers. About the research overall: The study treated patients with ivuxolimab, an agonistic anti-OX40 (CD134) antibody. With a range of about 23 to 85, age averaged roughly 60 years, and 75% to 90% were male. Study results and limitations: The specificity for antigen of the expanded peripheral T cells was not determined. Those patients achieving a partial response at 0.1-3.0 mg/kg showed among the lowest clonal expansion.

Of note for this clone: The antigen is undetermined.

This CDR3 comprises 14 residues. Germline CDR1 is SGHRS and CDR2 is YFSETQ. Deletions cut 0 bases from V and 4 bases from J, with 11 bases between. Measured with immunoSEQ multiplex PCR; TCRdb has only the in-frame clones, and not every one. The table has 60,000 to 75,000 clones, about 91% seen once. The sequencing here drew on CD4+ or CD8+ T cells sorted from blood, taken in a trial of the OX40 agonist ivuxolimab. This TCR was sampled from an adult with an advanced solid tumor such as melanoma, head and neck, liver or kidney cancer. The V gene is TRBV5-1, the J gene TRBJ2-7, with D perhaps being TRBD1 or TRBD2 (5 bases each). The CDR3 loop is CASSLAGPPYEQYF. The CDR3 DNA follows: TGCGCCAGCAGCTTGGCGGGACCACCTTACGAGCAGTACTTC.